This entry lists 10 T cell receptor beta chains sequenced from one sample in a study of T cells in Graves' hyperthyroidism and ophthalmopathy. RNA transcripts were the template for amplifying TCR beta CDR3 regions. A first-round RT-PCR of the TCR CDR3 used the HTBI primer set. TCRdb ran MiXCR on the multiplex PCR reads and lists one entry per CDR3 protein. The table has over 700,000 distinct CDR3 sequences, around 38% seen once. The sequenced sample was blood. These receptors were collected from a man aged 18-30 years with Graves' hyperthyroidism.

The genes are TRBV24-1 and TRBJ1-1; weak D call: TRBD1 (6 bases). The length of the CDR3 is 15 residues. Germline V gene lookup returns CDR1 KGHDR and CDR2 SFDVKD. Trimming took 7 bases from V and 5 from J, leaving 19 bases between them. The CDR3 coding sequence is TGTGCCACCAGCGTCGCGCGGGACATATGGACTGAAGCTTTCTTT. Translating it yields CATSVARDIWTEAFF.

This clonotype came up many times. The chain has TRBV19 and TRBJ1-1, with D possibly matching TRBD1 (5 bases). The germline V gene has CDR1 LNHDA and CDR2 SQIVND (reference sequence). V dropped 7 bases and J dropped 1 base, with 22 bases sitting between them. CDR3 length: 17 amino acids. The CDR3 region is CASISRGAGSPNTEAFF. As DNA, the CDR3 is TGTGCCAGTATTAGTAGGGGCGCGGGGAGCCCGAACACTGAAGCTTTCTTT.

This clonotype has at least ten counts. The chain recombines TRBV10-2 with TRBJ2-7; D gene ambiguous. Trimming stripped 3 bases from V and 2 bases from J, with 8 bases between. Germline loops: CDR1 WSHSY, CDR2 SAAADI. The CDR3 totals 13 residues. The CDR3 region has the DNA TGCGCCAGCAGTGATAAGCAGACCTACGAGCAGTACTTC. It encodes CASSDKQTYEQYF.

This clonotype came up a few times. The chain has TRBV13 and TRBJ2-2, with 8 bases that match TRBD1. After removal of 5 bases from V and 4 bases from J, the junction contained 9 bases not matched to a gene. Germline lookup yields CDR1 PRHDT and CDR2 FYEKMQ (reference sequence). The CDR3 consists of 16 residues. Here the CDR3 DNA reads TGTGCCAGCAGCCCAGTCGGACAGGGAGGCACCGGGGAGCTGTTTTTT. Amino acid sequence: CASSPVGQGGTGELFF.

This clonotype was recorded only once. The chain links TRBV2 to TRBJ2-7; the match to TRBD2 covers 15 bases. The germline gives CDR1 SNHLY, CDR2 FYNNEI. The CDR3 contains 19 residues. CDR3 sequence (DNA): TGTGGCTCGACTGGGCGGACTAGCGGGAGGGCCCGTTTCTCCTACGAGCAGTACTTC. Translated: CGSTGRTSGRARFSYEQYF. The complete variable domain, with remaining parts taken from reference TRBV2 and TRBJ2-7, reads EPEVTQTPSHQVTQMGQEVILRCVPISNHLYFYWYRQILGQKVEFLVSFYNNEISEKSEIFDDQFSVERPDGSNFTLKIRSTKLEDSAMYFCGSTGRTSGRARFSYEQYFGPGTRLTVT.

The chain has TRBV24-1 and TRBJ2-3; weak D call: TRBD1 (5 bases). Trimming cost V 6 bases and J 0 bases, with 18 bases left between them. The germline gives CDR1 KGHDR, CDR2 SFDVKD. This CDR3 has 17 amino acids. CDR3 DNA sequence: TGTGCCACCAGTATTTCCTCCAGGGAACCTAGCACAGATACGCAGTATTTT. Its translation: CATSISSREPSTDTQYF.

The chain recombines TRBV20-1 with TRBJ1-5; TRBD1 agrees at 9 bases. Per germline, CDR1 DFQATT and CDR2 SNEGSKA (reference sequence). V was clipped by 1 base and J by 5 bases; unmatched bases: 9. This CDR3 has 16 residues. The DNA for the CDR3 is TGCAGTGCTAGAGGGCCGACAGGGGGAAGAGATCAGCCCCAGCATTTT. It is translated as CSARGPTGGRDQPQHF.

This chain uses TRBV13 with TRBJ2-7; 7 positions match TRBD1. V trimming: 4 bases; J trimming: 2 bases; junction bases outside the gene matches: 5. Germline V lookup: CDR1 PRHDT, CDR2 FYEKMQ (reference sequence). CDR3 length: 14 amino acids. Written as DNA, the CDR3 is TGTGCCAGCAGCTCGTCTGACAGGGCCTACGAGCAGTACTTC. Protein: CASSSSDRAYEQYF.

This clonotype was counted between two and nine times. The gene calls are TRBV2 and TRBJ2-7; tentative D call: TRBD1 (5 bases). Germline V gene sequence: CDR1 SNHLY, CDR2 FYNNEI. The V end lost 2 bases, the J end lost 6 bases, and 20 bases lay between the germline ends. This CDR3 is built from 16 residues. The CDR3, as DNA: TGTGCCAGCAGTGAATCCTCAACATTCTCAGGGTTCGAGCAGTACTTC. Protein sequence: CASSESSTFSGFEQYF.

This clonotype came up many times. The CDR3 sequence: CASSLVVNEQYF. The CDR3 nucleotides are TGTGCCAGCAGCTTAGTGGTGAACGAGCAGTACTTC. The chain couples TRBV7-9 to TRBJ2-7; D remains ambiguous. Trimming cost V 1 base and J 5 bases, with 6 bases left between them. CDR1 SEHNR and CDR2 FQNEAQ come from the germline V gene (reference sequence). The CDR3 runs to 12 residues.